These T cell receptor beta chains were read from a single sample in a study of cytotoxic CD8 clonotypes in ibrutinib-treated CLL. The method was immunoSEQ multiplex PCR; TCRdb's version includes in-frame clones alone and lacks a portion of them. The sample includes approximately 150,000 clones, approximately 80% seen only once; the top ten take under 5.5%. The sequencing here drew on PBMCs, taken after 24 months of ibrutinib treatment. Every receptor here comes from a human donor with chronic lymphocytic leukemia. CDR3s include the opening cysteine and the closing phenylalanine or tryptophan. D genes are given only for firm matches. Only part of the rows carry a size: once, few, many, or a class if the clone is expanded.

>TRBV20-1|TRBJ1-1|-|-
TGCAGTGCTAGTTGGGACACTGAAGCTTTCTTT
CSASWDTEAFF
>TRBV7-2|TRBJ2-2|-|TRBD1
TGTGCCAGCAGCTTGGACAGGGTCATCGGCGGGGAGCTGTTTTTT
CASSLDRVIGGELFF
>TRBV5-1|TRBJ2-5|-|-
TGCGCCAGCCGGCCGTGGGTGGGCCAAGAGACCCAGTACTTC
CASRPWVGQETQYF
>TRBV6-5|TRBJ1-5|-|TRBD1
TGTGCCAGCAGTTACTCGGGGACAGGGGGCAGTAGGCATTTT
CASSYSGTGGSRHF
>TRBV5-4|TRBJ1-3|once|TRBD1
TGTGCCAGCAGCCGACAGGGGGCGGGGGGAAACACCATATATTTT
CASSRQGAGGNTIYF
>TRBV7-8|TRBJ1-1|-|-
TGTGCCAGCAGCTTACGGTGGTTGAACACTGAAGCTTTCTTT
CASSLRWLNTEAFF
>TRBV6-1|TRBJ1-5|-|-
TGTGCCAGCAACGTTGGGCAGGGAGGTCAGCCCCAGCATTTT
CASNVGQGGQPQHF
>TRBV7-2|TRBJ2-5|-|TRBD2
TGTGCCAGCAGCGCACGATTTAAAGCGGGAATCCAAGAGACCCAGTACTTC
CASSARFKAGIQETQYF
>TRBV27|TRBJ1-1|-|-
TGTGCCAGCAGGATGCAGGGGAGGATAGACACTGAAGCTTTCTTT
CASRMQGRIDTEAFF
>TRBV7-2|TRBJ1-5|-|-
TGTGCCAGCAGCCCAGAGGGGTTGGGGGGGGCTCTCAATCAGCCCCAGCATTTT
CASSPEGLGGALNQPQHF
>TRBV28|TRBJ2-7|-|TRBD1
TGTGCCAGCAGTTTAAGGGGACAGGGGGCCAACGAGCAGTACTTC
CASSLRGQGANEQYF
>TRBV6-1|TRBJ2-5|-|TRBD1
TGTGCCAGCAGCCGACAGGGGGCTGGAGAGACCCAGTACTTC
CASSRQGAGETQYF
>TRBV7-2|TRBJ2-7|once|TRBD1
TGTGCCAGCAGCGTCCCCTCGGGGGGACAGGGGGCCAACGAGCAGTACTTC
CASSVPSGGQGANEQYF
>TRBV6-1|TRBJ2-2|-|-
TGTGCCAGCAGTAGAGTCACCGGGGAGCTGTTTTTT
CASSRVTGELFF
>TRBV19|TRBJ1-5|once|TRBD1
TGTGCCAGTACCCGGGACAGACATAGCAATCAGCCCCAGCATTTT
CASTRDRHSNQPQHF
>TRBV11-2|TRBJ1-4|-|-
TGTGCCAGCAGCTTAGTGTGGGGGGGTGAAAAACTGTTTTTT
CASSLVWGGEKLFF
>TRBV6-5|TRBJ1-1|few|-
TGTGCCAGCAGTTACTCAGAGGCGGTGAACACTGAAGCTTTCTTT
CASSYSEAVNTEAFF
>TRBV7-6|TRBJ1-2|once|TRBD1
TGTGCCAGCAGCTTAGAAGCAGGGGGCGGCTATGGCTACACCTTC
CASSLEAGGGYGYTF
>TRBV4-2|TRBJ1-6|-|TRBD1
TGTGCCAGCAGCCAAGATCTCCTCCGGGACAGAAATTCACCCCTCCACTTT
CASSQDLLRDRNSPLHF
>TRBV4-2|TRBJ2-7|-|-
TGTGCCAGCACGCCTACAGGGGGGGCTTGGGGCTACGAGCAGTACTTC
CASTPTGGAWGYEQYF